This TCR beta chain emerged from a study of blood T cell repertoires in COVID-19. The repertoire was sequenced with immunoSEQ multiplex PCR; TCRdb's copy has only in-frame clones and lacks some. This sample has approximately 150,000 clones, with over 75% found just once. The CDR3 is 15 residues long. The germline gives CDR1 SGHTA, CDR2 FQGNSA. V was clipped by 1 base and J by 2 bases; unmatched bases: 2. The origin of this receptor is a man aged 60-69 years with active or convalescent COVID-19. This chain joins TRBV7-2 and TRBJ1-5; 7 positions match TRBD1. Sequences were obtained from peripheral blood. The CDR3 spells CASSLDRGRNQPQHF. The DNA for the CDR3 is TGTGCCAGCAGCTTAGACAGGGGACGCAATCAGCCCCAGCATTTT.